This TCR beta chain was obtained from a study of T cells in Graves' hyperthyroidism and ophthalmopathy. This clonotype was found many times. Its antigen is not known. Study observations and caveats: Peripheral blood also featured most of the thyroid clonotypes expanded above 0.001.

Amplified TCR beta CDR3 regions came from RNA transcripts. First-round RT-PCR targeting the TCR CDR3 was performed with the HTBI primer set. In TCRdb, the multiplex PCR reads were re-called with MiXCR into one record per CDR3 protein. Of roughly 630,000 distinct CDR3 sequences listed, less than 20% are singletons. Hyperthyroidism of Graves' type that showed no ophthalmopathy progression within 18 months was stable. Diagnosis rested on symptoms, serum thyroxine and TRAb, thyroid ultrasound, and orbital computed tomography. The sequence was collected from a woman in her 30s with Graves' hyperthyroidism. Sequenced input: blood.

The CDR3 coding sequence is TGTGCCAGCAGTTTAGCCGCGGGGAATGAGCAGTTCTTC. This sequence encodes CASSLAAGNEQFF. V gene TRBV27 combines with J gene TRBJ2-1; tentative D call: TRBD2 (6 bases). The germline gives CDR1 MNHEY, CDR2 SMNVEV (reference sequence). This CDR3 comprises 13 residues. V lost 2 bases and J 7 bases, leaving 9 bases between the germline ends.